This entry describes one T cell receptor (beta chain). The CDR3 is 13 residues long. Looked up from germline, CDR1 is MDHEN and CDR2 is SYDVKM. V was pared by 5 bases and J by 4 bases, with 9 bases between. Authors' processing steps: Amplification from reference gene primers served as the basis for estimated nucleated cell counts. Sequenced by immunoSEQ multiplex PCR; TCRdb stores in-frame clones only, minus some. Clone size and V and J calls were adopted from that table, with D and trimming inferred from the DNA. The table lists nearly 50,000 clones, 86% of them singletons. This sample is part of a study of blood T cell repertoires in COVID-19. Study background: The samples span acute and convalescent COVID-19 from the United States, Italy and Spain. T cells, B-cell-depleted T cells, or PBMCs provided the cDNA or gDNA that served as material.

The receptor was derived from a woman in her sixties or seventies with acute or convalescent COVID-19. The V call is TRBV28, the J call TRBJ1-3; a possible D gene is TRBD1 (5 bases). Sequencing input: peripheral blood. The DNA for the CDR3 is TGTGCCAGCAGTACAGGCTTCGGAAACACCATATATTTT. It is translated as CASSTGFGNTIYF.